The entry below gives a single TCR beta chain sequence along with its context. Its antigen is not identified. PCR used 60 Vbeta primers and 13 Jbeta primers. TCRdb's table, derived via immunoSEQ multiplex PCR, lists solely in-frame clones and lacks some. The data show 250,000 or so clones, with approximately 81% seen just once and around 8% held by the top ten. The entry originates in a study of cytomegalovirus exposure and HLA in healthy donors. Germline-derived CDR1 and CDR2 are SNHLY and FYNNEI. The CDR3 is 14 amino acids. Trimming removed 8 bases from V and 6 bases from J; junction bases left unmatched: 7. Findings and limits, study-wide: The only immune exposure information that was available was CMV serostatus.

The chain combines TRBV2 with TRBJ2-1, with TRBD1 identical over 10 bases. The receptor was isolated from a woman in her sixties or seventies in good health and CMV-seropositive. The sample was PBMCs. The CDR3 DNA reads TGTGCCAGCGAGGACAGGGGGATGGGCAATGAGCAGTTCTTC. It translates to CASEDRGMGNEQFF.